This T cell receptor (beta chain) comes out of a study of T cells in Graves' hyperthyroidism and ophthalmopathy. Study-wide points: Most thyroid clonotypes that were expanded above 0.001 also turned up in blood.

The CDR3 covers 14 residues. The germline V gene has CDR1 MNHNS and CDR2 SASEGT. V was shortened by 2 bases and J by 6 bases, with 11 bases between the two germline ends. Diagnosing involved the use of clinical symptoms, serum thyroxine and TRAb, thyroid ultrasound and orbital computed tomography. PBMCs were sourced from more than 7.5 ml fresh peripheral blood. The investigators amplified TCR beta CDR3 regions from RNA transcripts. HTBI primers were employed in a first-round RT-PCR of the TCR CDR3. MiXCR was run by TCRdb on the multiplex PCR reads, yielding one entry per CDR3 protein. The sample lists over 150,000 distinct CDR3 sequences, 17% occurring once. A note on this clonotype: Its antigen is not known.

Sequenced: blood. This sequence joins TRBV6-1 and TRBJ1-5; D call uncertain. The sequence was obtained from a woman in her forties or fifties with Graves' hyperthyroidism. CDR3 sequence: CASSERGRTQPQHF. The CDR3 nucleotides are TGTGCCAGCAGTGAACGAGGCAGGACTCAGCCCCAGCATTTT.